Following are 24 T cell receptor beta chains from one sample sequenced in a study of cytotoxic CD8 clonotypes in ibrutinib-treated CLL. Clones were sequenced by immunoSEQ multiplex PCR, and TCRdb holds only the in-frame ones, with some missing. The sample yields about 140,000 clones, over 75% seen once. Source: PBMCs, taken after 36 months of ibrutinib treatment. These receptors were taken from a human donor with chronic lymphocytic leukemia.

The chain has TRBV6-1 and TRBJ2-1; tentative D call: TRBD1 (6 bases). Looked up from germline, CDR1 is MNHNS and CDR2 is SASEGT. CDR3 length: 15 amino acids. V lost 6 bases and J 2 bases, leaving 14 bases between the germline ends. CDR3 sequence reads: CASSEDSATYNEQFF. In nucleotides, the CDR3 is TGTGCCAGCAGCGAGGACAGTGCCACCTACAATGAGCAGTTCTTC.

This sequence joins TRBV7-9 and TRBJ2-7; 7 bases map to TRBD2. After removal of 5 bases from V and 10 bases from J, the junction contained 14 bases not matched to a gene. Germline values: CDR1 SEHNR, CDR2 FQNEAQ (reference sequence). CDR3 length: 14 amino acids. The CDR3 region has the DNA TGTGCCAGCAGCCCCTGGTGGGGAGGGGAAGAACAGTACTTC. This sequence encodes CASSPWWGGEEQYF.

CDR3 DNA: TGTGCCAGCAGCCCAAGGCGGGGCGGTACTAGCGGGGGGGCCTACGAGCAGTACTTC. Protein sequence: CASSPRRGGTSGGAYEQYF. This chain links TRBV7-9 with TRBJ2-7; 13 nucleotides line up with TRBD2. This CDR3 contains 19 residues. Trimming took 5 bases from V and 2 from J; bases not matched to a gene: 15. CDR1 and CDR2 from the germline V gene are SEHNR and FQNEAQ (reference sequence).

The chain combines TRBV11-3 with TRBJ2-2; 7 bases align to TRBD2. Germline-derived CDR1 and CDR2 are SGHNT and YENEEA. The CDR3 length is 15 residues. The V gene end was trimmed by 2 bases and the J gene end by 5 bases; junction bases not matched to a gene: 5. This CDR3 is CASSLLAGATGELFF. The CDR3 nucleotides read TGTGCCAGCAGCTTACTGGCGGGAGCGACCGGGGAGCTGTTTTTT.

The rearrangement joins TRBV5-1 to TRBJ2-5; D is possibly TRBD2 (6 bases). Germline V CDR1 and CDR2: SGHRS, YFSETQ. V was clipped by 4 bases and J by 5 bases, with 15 bases between them. This CDR3 comprises 14 residues. The CDR3 nucleotides read TGCGCCAGCAGCACCGACGGGGGAAGGGAGACCCAGTACTTC. As protein: CASSTDGGRETQYF.

The chain has TRBV5-1 and TRBJ1-1; D remains unclear. V lost 5 bases and J 2 bases, leaving 16 bases between the germline ends. The CDR3 has 15 residues. Per the germline V gene, CDR1 is SGHRS and CDR2 is YFSETQ. The CDR3 region has the DNA TGCGCCAGCAGTCCCGCGGGAGCCTTTAACACTGAAGCTTTCTTT. Amino acid sequence: CASSPAGAFNTEAFF. Complete variable domain (other parts from reference TRBV5-1 and TRBJ1-1): KAGVTQTPRYLIKTRGQQVTLSCSPISGHRSVSWYQQTPGQGLQFLFEYFSETQRNKGNFPGRFSGRQFSNSRSEMNVSTLELGDSALYLCASSPAGAFNTEAFFGQGTRLTVV.

The chain has TRBV5-6 and TRBJ1-4; no clear D. CDR1 is SGHDT, CDR2 YYEEEE, per germline. The CDR3 spans 15 residues. Trimming shortened V by 2 bases and J by 7 bases, and 15 bases separated the two germline ends. CDR3 DNA sequence: TGTGCCAGCAGCTTCTGGAGACACCCAGTTGAAAAACTGTTTTTT. Amino acids: CASSFWRHPVEKLFF.

The rearrangement links TRBV5-4 to TRBJ1-2; D uncertain. The CDR3 consists of 13 residues. Germline CDR1 reads SGHNT; CDR2 reads YYREEE (reference sequence). V was cut by 4 bases and J by 8 bases, with 15 bases left in between. The CDR3 loop reads CASSSAGRRGYTF. CDR3 in DNA: TGTGCCAGCAGCAGCGCGGGTAGACGCGGCTACACCTTC.

CDR3 DNA: TGCGCCAGCAGCTCGGGGACTAGCACAGATACGCAGTATTTT. As protein: CASSSGTSTDTQYF. The V gene is TRBV5-1, the J gene TRBJ2-3, with TRBD2 as a possible D gene (6 bases). In germline, CDR1 is SGHRS, CDR2 YFSETQ. The length of the CDR3 is 14 residues. The V and J ends lost 3 bases and 0 bases respectively, with 8 bases between them.

The chain combines TRBV9 with TRBJ2-7, with D perhaps TRBD1 (5 bases). The germline V gene encodes CDR1 SGDLS and CDR2 YYNGEE. The germline V and J ends were trimmed by 0 bases and 2 bases, with 12 bases remaining between them. The CDR3 covers 15 residues. CDR3 coding DNA: TGTGCCAGCAGCGTAGAAGGGGATCAGACCTACGAGCAGTACTTC. The encoded protein is CASSVEGDQTYEQYF.

The chain uses TRBV28 and TRBJ1-3; the match to TRBD1 covers 7 bases. V dropped 1 base and J dropped 3; count of bases not matched to a gene: 3. Germline assignment: CDR1 MDHEN and CDR2 SYDVKM. This CDR3 comprises 15 residues. The CDR3 coding sequence is TGTGCCAGCAGTTTATCAGGGGGTAGTGGAAACACCATATATTTT. Protein product: CASSLSGGSGNTIYF.

J is TRBJ1-5 and V is TRBV7-8; TRBD1 is a possible D gene (5 bases). Germline V gene sequence: CDR1 SGHVS, CDR2 FQNEAQ. This CDR3 has 17 residues. Between the trimmed V and J ends, which lost 1 base and 4 bases, there was a span of 17 bases. CDR3: CASSLVRIQGPNQPQHF. CDR3 bases: TGTGCCAGCAGCTTAGTGCGAATCCAGGGTCCAAATCAGCCCCAGCATTTT.

This clone was detected once. This chain connects TRBV2 to TRBJ1-2; 7 nucleotides line up with TRBD1. V lost 8 bases, J lost 3 bases, and 3 bases stayed unmatched. Germline V gene sequence: CDR1 SNHLY, CDR2 FYNNEI. The CDR3 consists of 12 residues. CDR3 residues: CASEGADYGYTF. The CDR3 nucleotides are TGTGCCAGCGAGGGGGCGGACTATGGCTACACCTTC.

The chain couples TRBV19 to TRBJ1-1, with D unresolved. V shed 4 bases and J shed 1 base, with 10 bases lying between them. Germline V CDR1 and CDR2: LNHDA, SQIVND (reference sequence). The CDR3 length is 14 residues. The CDR3 DNA reads TGTGCCAGTAGTAAACAACGGGGGAACACTGAAGCTTTCTTT. Amino acids: CASSKQRGNTEAFF.

The chain employs TRBV18 and TRBJ2-1; no clear D. The CDR3 is made up of 14 amino acids. Germline V gene sequence: CDR1 KGHSH, CDR2 LQKENI. Trimming took off 2 bases at V and 2 bases at J, with 7 bases between the two ends. Here the CDR3 reads CASSPGRPYNEQFF. CDR3 coding DNA: TGTGCCAGCTCACCAGGTCGCCCCTACAATGAGCAGTTCTTC. The full variable domain, its missing parts supplied by reference TRBV18 and TRBJ2-1, is NAGVMQNPRHLVRRRGQEARLRCSPMKGHSHVYWYRQLPEEGLKFMVYLQKENIIDESGMPKERFSAEFPKEGPSILRIQQVVRGDSAAYFCASSPGRPYNEQFFGPGTRLTVL.

This clone was recorded only once. The V and J genes are TRBV7-9 and TRBJ1-2, with TRBD1 matching 8 bases. V shed 0 bases, J shed 6 bases, and the junction held 3 bases outside the gene matches. The CDR3 runs 14 residues. The V gene's germline CDR1 is SEHNR and CDR2 FQNEAQ (reference sequence). The CDR3 protein is CASSLALGQDGYTF. The CDR3 nucleotides read TGTGCCAGCAGCTTAGCCCTGGGACAGGATGGCTACACCTTC.

The chain employs TRBV18 and TRBJ2-1, with D perhaps matching TRBD1 or TRBD2 (5 bases each). CDR1 KGHSH and CDR2 LQKENI come from the germline V gene. The CDR3 sequence is 13 residues long. Deletions cut 6 bases from V and 2 bases from J, with 8 bases between. CDR3 in amino acids: CASSGTAYNEQFF. CDR3 nucleotides: TGTGCCAGCTCCGGGACCGCCTACAATGAGCAGTTCTTC.

This clone was picked up a small number of times. V usage is TRBV4-2 and J usage is TRBJ1-4; D ambiguous. Between the trimmed V and J ends, which lost 1 base and 6 bases, there was a span of 9 bases. The germline V gene encodes CDR1 LGHNA and CDR2 YNFKEQ. The CDR3 spans 14 residues. Here the CDR3 DNA reads TGTGCCAGCAGCCAAGCTTCCGGGGATGAAAAACTGTTTTTT. Residues: CASSQASGDEKLFF.

The chain employs TRBV18 and TRBJ1-4; D is uncertain. CDR1 is KGHSH and CDR2 is LQKENI in the germline V gene. Trimming took off 0 bases at V and 7 bases at J, with 9 bases between the two ends. The CDR3 contains 14 residues. CDR3 amino acids: CASSPPLKGEKLFF. DNA for the CDR3: TGTGCCAGCTCACCACCTTTAAAGGGTGAAAAACTGTTTTTT. Full variable domain (remainder filled in from reference TRBV18 and TRBJ1-4): NAGVMQNPRHLVRRRGQEARLRCSPMKGHSHVYWYRQLPEEGLKFMVYLQKENIIDESGMPKERFSAEFPKEGPSILRIQQVVRGDSAAYFCASSPPLKGEKLFFGSGTQLSVL.

The rearrangement links TRBV19 to TRBJ2-1, with D tentatively TRBD2 (5 bases). CDR1 is LNHDA and CDR2 is SQIVND in the germline V gene (reference sequence). V was clipped by 5 bases and J by 9 bases, with 17 bases between them. The CDR3 length is 14 residues. The chain's CDR3 is CASSGRVPGGEQFF. The CDR3 DNA reads TGTGCCAGTAGTGGGCGGGTTCCGGGCGGTGAGCAGTTCTTC.

The rearrangement joins TRBV4-1 to TRBJ2-6; TRBD1 matches at 7 bases. The V gene end was trimmed by 0 bases and the J gene end by 4 bases; junction bases not matched to a gene: 6. CDR1 MGHRA and CDR2 YSYEKL come from the germline V gene. This CDR3 has 17 amino acids. CDR3 coding DNA: TGCGCCAGCAGCCAAGATCCGACAGGGCCCGGGGCCAACGTCCTGACTTTC. The encoded protein is CASSQDPTGPGANVLTF.

J is TRBJ2-7 and V is TRBV4-1; TRBD1 or TRBD2 may be the D gene (5 bases each). The CDR3 is 14 residues long. Germline CDR1 MGHRA, CDR2 YSYEKL. Trimming took 3 bases from V and 6 from J, leaving 15 bases between them. The CDR3 region has the DNA TGCGCCAGCAGCCAGGGGGATAGGATCGGCGAGCAGTACTTC. Amino acid sequence: CASSQGDRIGEQYF.

This clone came up a few times. V gene TRBV5-1 combines with J gene TRBJ2-1; no firm D call. This CDR3 contains 15 residues. V was cut by 0 bases and J by 5 bases, with 12 bases left in between. CDR1 SGHRS and CDR2 YFSETQ come from the germline V gene. The CDR3 region is CASSLVISVNNEQFF. CDR3 in DNA: TGCGCCAGCAGCTTGGTAATTTCAGTGAACAATGAGCAGTTCTTC.

The chain combines TRBV27 with TRBJ1-1; 8 bases map to TRBD1. The CDR3 extends over 13 amino acids. The germline CDR1 and CDR2 sequences are MNHEY and SMNVEV (reference sequence). The J segment lost 3 bases and the V segment lost 8 bases, leaving 5 bases of the junction unmatched. The CDR3 loop reads CASLDRDDTEAFF. The CDR3 bases are TGTGCCAGCCTGGACAGGGATGACACTGAAGCTTTCTTT.